The 13 T cell receptor beta chains reported below all come from one sample, sequenced in a study of monozygotic twins with inflammatory bowel disease. After re-calling the 5' RACE reads, TCRdb lists one entry per CDR3 protein, DNA absent. The ten top clones account for 2.4%, within a sample of around 150,000 distinct CDR3 sequences. Specimen: blood. Receptors were obtained from a human donor with ulcerative colitis or Crohn's disease, or a healthy co-twin of an affected twin (not recorded which).

The chain is built from TRBV6-5 and TRBJ1-4; TCRdb names TRBD1, which stays unverified in the absence of DNA. This CDR3 has 15 residues. Germline V CDR1 and CDR2: MNHEY, SVGAGI. The CDR3 is CASSYGAATNEKLFF.

The chain carries TRBV28 and TRBJ1-6. The CDR3 runs to 16 residues. Germline V lookup: CDR1 MDHEN, CDR2 SYDVKM. The CDR3 protein is CASTMKGYYYNSPLHF.

The chain combines TRBV5-1 with TRBJ2-3; no DNA is available, so the TRBD2 call from TCRdb remains unchecked. CDR1 is SGHRS, CDR2 YFSETQ, per germline. The CDR3 length is 15 residues. The CDR3 protein is CASSPLTRSSDTQYF.

The chain has TRBV5-6 and TRBJ2-3; TCRdb's D call, TRBD2, is unchecked because there is no DNA. This CDR3 is built from 13 residues. Germline V gives CDR1 SGHDT, CDR2 YYEEEE. The CDR3 loop reads CASGLQLADTQYF.

This chain links TRBV5-1 with TRBJ2-2. Germline CDR1 SGHRS, CDR2 YFSETQ. The CDR3 has 16 amino acids. Here the CDR3 reads CASSLIEQTNTGELFF.

The chain combines TRBV3-1 with TRBJ2-3; with no DNA, the TCRdb D assignment of TRBD2 cannot be verified. This CDR3 has 18 amino acids. CDR1 is LGHDT and CDR2 is YNNKEL in the germline V gene (reference sequence). This chain's CDR3 is CASSSGLAGGTRADTQYF.

The chain uses TRBV12-3 or TRBV12-4 and TRBJ1-2. The CDR3 extends over 12 amino acids. CDR3: CASSRSNYGYTF.

The chain is built from TRBV20-1 and TRBJ2-3; TCRdb's assignment of TRBD1 cannot be checked, as there is no DNA. The CDR3 consists of 17 residues. The germline V gene encodes CDR1 DFQATT and CDR2 SNEGSKA (reference sequence). This chain's CDR3 is CSARDEQGVGDTDTQYF.

This rearrangement joins TRBV2 to TRBJ2-3; TCRdb outputs TRBD2, but without DNA this stays unchecked. This CDR3 has 14 amino acids. Looked up from germline, CDR1 is SNHLY and CDR2 is FYNNEI. The CDR3 region is CASALAGVTDTQYF.

V and J are TRBV12-3 or TRBV12-4 and TRBJ1-5. The CDR3 contains 14 residues. CDR3 sequence reads: CASSYTYSNQPQHF.

V usage is TRBV20-1 and J usage is TRBJ2-2. Per germline, CDR1 DFQATT and CDR2 SNEGSKA (reference sequence). The CDR3 sequence is 13 residues long. The CDR3 loop is CSARDRVGGELFF.

V is TRBV11-2 and J is TRBJ2-1. Germline CDR1 SGHAT, CDR2 FQNNGV. This CDR3 has 14 amino acids. CDR3 region: CASSFGPFQDEQFF.

The V and J genes are TRBV20-1 and TRBJ2-7; the D call from TCRdb, TRBD2, cannot be confirmed without DNA. The CDR3 is 14 amino acids. Germline loops: CDR1 DFQATT, CDR2 SNEGSKA (reference sequence). The CDR3 here is CSASKEGVGYEQYF.